This T cell receptor beta chain was captured by sequencing in a study of T-cell reconstitution after alpha-beta-depleted transplantation in children (dated by TCRdb to the mid-2010s). Context from the whole study: T-cell immune reconstitution after TCRalphabeta/CD19-depleted allogeneic hematopoietic cell transplantation in children was quantitatively tracked in the study by means of TCR repertoire profiling. What the research found in general, with its limitations: The apparently early alphabetaT-cell count recovery about two months after transplant was reportedly dependent on only several hundred rapidly expanded clones derived from non-depleted graft cells. Over the following months the frequencies of hyperexpanded clones went down, and after one year T-cell counts and TCRbeta diversity were mostly credited to newly produced T cells. In some patients, the high TCRbeta diversity seen at day 60 was put down to recipient T cells and intrathymic progenitors that had survived conditioning.

Trimming takes 3 bases off V and 13 bases off J; junction bases not matched to a gene: 6. Via the germline V gene, CDR1 is MDHEN and CDR2 SYDVKM. The CDR3 numbers 12 residues from cysteine through phenylalanine. Only the CDR3 DNA is retained, 36 bases long and in frame from the first base. The method was PCR. The instrument given in TCRdb is Illumina HiSeq 2500. TCR library preparation used molecular barcoding, with unique molecular identifiers applied to normalize quantification of the TCRbeta repertoire. The public reads were reprocessed in TCRdb via fastp at Q25 and MiXCR, keeping in-frame beta chains. All rows with the same CDR3 protein become a single entry with the most common DNA and genes. This sample lists under 400,000 distinct CDR3 sequences; more than 20% were detected once. The ten largest clones represent about a tenth of the sample. This clonotype came up a few times. Its recognized antigen is unknown. No base qualities exist here, and no much larger clone lies one base off it.

What this sample's treatment or condition label stands for: allogeneic hematopoietic cell transplantation with graft depleted of TCRalphabeta T cells and CD19 B cells. The transplant recipients were children given TCRalphabeta/CD19-depleted allogeneic hematopoietic cell grafts. This TCR derives from a male patient aged 10 to 17 who had a stem cell transplant for acute lymphoblastic leukemia, so the T cells may come from the graft donor. Recombination connected TRBV28 to TRBJ2-1; TRBD2 aligns with 7 central bases. This specimen consisted of PBMCs, mostly from graft donor cells, obtained 180 days after TCRalphabeta/CD19-depleted stem cell transplant. The CDR3 region reads CASSFGTGGQFF. In nucleotide form, the sequence is TGTGCCAGCAGTTTCGGAACGGGAGGTCAGTTCTTC.